This TCR beta chain was sequenced for a study of radiotherapy plus CTLA-4 blockade in lung cancer. Overall study results and limits: Following radiotherapy plus ipilimumab, tumor-derived TCR clones expanded in the blood. With interferon-beta, early dynamics of blood T cell clones were reported to best predict response.

Of note for this clone: The antigen remains unidentified.

Clones were read by immunoSEQ multiplex PCR, and TCRdb kept only the in-frame ones, dropping some. The table lists more than 100,000 clones, 85% to 90% of them singletons. Trimming at V came to 5 bases and at J to 1 base, leaving 6 bases not matched to a gene. CDR3 length: 16 residues. Germline V gives CDR1 SNHLY, CDR2 FYNNEI. V and J are TRBV2 and TRBJ2-3; 10 nucleotides align to TRBD1. The receptor comes from a human donor with non-small cell lung cancer that progressed on radiotherapy plus ipilimumab. Source: peripheral blood, taken from a patient treated with radiotherapy plus ipilimumab. CDR3 bases: TGTGCCAGCAGTCGGACCGGGACAGGGGGCACAGATACGCAGTATTTT. Protein product: CASSRTGTGGTDTQYF.